Given below is one TCR beta chain in context. This clonotype was counted only a few times. Its antigen is still unknown. No much larger clonotype is one base removed from it; base qualities were not supplied. This record comes from a study of CD8 T cells in ankylosing spondylitis listed by TCRdb under 2017. For the study in its entirety: To find TCR variants linked to disease, the study profiled T cell receptor beta repertoires in ankylosing spondylitis patients and healthy donors. The full study cohort comprised approximately 23 ankylosing spondylitis patients and 85 to 120 healthy donors. Samples of peripheral blood were taken, and for ankylosing spondylitis patients, synovial fluid was collected as well.

The paper's findings and limits, for the study overall: The disease-linked clones were reported to be significantly enriched in matched synovial fluid samples from ankylosing spondylitis patients. A TCR beta motif of fewer than 10 highly homologous amino acid variants appeared characteristic of blood from ankylosing spondylitis patients. Some of the motif variants had been reported before in the synovial fluid and blood of reactive arthritis patients, a finding that suggests common disease-initiation mechanisms. A CD8+ phenotype was shown by the disease-linked clones, which were found at relatively low frequencies in peripheral blood.

Its CDR3 holds 11 amino acids, cysteine through phenylalanine. Of all the DNA, just the CDR3 is kept, 33 bases in frame from base 1. Between the V and J ends, shortened by 1 base and 4 bases respectively, the junction contains 4 bases. The germline V gene encodes CDR1 DFQATT and CDR2 SNEGSKA (reference sequence). The instrument given in TCRdb is Illumina HiSeq 2500. Quantitative 5'-RACE with molecular barcodes was used to prepare TCR beta libraries. Concerning the study's data processing: A new computational method, built on a probabilistic model of VDJ rearrangement, was used to identify disease-linked TCR variants. TCRdb reprocessed the public reads (quality trimming at Q25 with fastp, clone calling with MiXCR) and kept in-frame beta chains. Duplicate CDR3 protein sequences are folded into a single record with the most common DNA and genes. The V and J calls come from TCRdb's annotation, not from the publication. The sample table records approximately 350,000 distinct CDR3 sequences; under 15% of these occur just once. The top ten clones comprise about 1% of the sample.

This clonotype was obtained from a male donor with ankylosing spondylitis or in good health (not recorded which). This receptor chain uses TRBV20-1 and TRBJ2-5; no D gene call is confident. The sequenced sample consisted of blood, either unsorted or a sorted T cell fraction (not recorded which). In nucleotide form, the sequence is TGCAGTGCTAGAGTCCCAGAGACCCAGTACTTC. This sequence encodes CSARVPETQYF.